Each of the 26 T cell receptor beta chains below was sequenced from the same sample in a study of blood T cells in healthy people across ages. For the second PCR, which ran for about 7 to 11 cycles, a sample-barcoded 5' primer and a J-beta primer mix were used. TCRdb called the 5' RACE reads again in MiXCR, with one record for every CDR3 protein. The table lists fewer than 1,200,000 distinct CDR3 sequences, 20% to 25% of them singletons, with around 0.75% in the top ten. This same sample was also taken into another study, of T cells of mothers and their children.

The specimen was blood. The receptors derive from a girl aged 2-10 years in good health.

The genes are TRBV20-1 and TRBJ2-1; no clear D gene. Germline lookup yields CDR1 DFQATT and CDR2 SNEGSKA (reference sequence). The CDR3 extends over 14 amino acids. The germline V and J ends were trimmed by 0 bases and 5 bases, with 11 bases remaining between them. CDR3 DNA sequence: TGCAGTGCTAGAGATATAAAAGGTCACAATGAGCAGTTCTTC. The encoded protein is CSARDIKGHNEQFF.

This clonotype was observed a handful of times. The chain has TRBV29-1 and TRBJ1-2; D not resolved. Germline CDR1 reads SQVTM; CDR2 reads ANQGSEA. CDR3 length equals 16 residues. Trimming stripped 0 bases from V and 8 bases from J, with 22 bases between. CDR3 coding DNA: TGCAGCGTTGAAGATGAGGACCGGTATCCTCTCGGGGGCTACACCTTC. It translates to CSVEDEDRYPLGGYTF.

This clonotype has a handful of counts. The chain joins TRBV5-5 to TRBJ2-1; D perhaps matches TRBD1 (6 bases). Germline V gene lookup returns CDR1 SGHKS and CDR2 YYEKEE (reference sequence). Trimming took off 1 base at V and 3 bases at J, with 11 bases between the two ends. The CDR3 is 15 amino acids. CDR3 loop: CASSLSGQYYNEQFF. CDR3 in DNA: TGTGCCAGCAGCTTGTCTGGACAGTACTACAATGAGCAGTTCTTC.

This clonotype showed up just a few times. V is TRBV5-8 and J is TRBJ2-7; unclear D gene. The V end was cut by 2 bases, the J end by 3 bases, with 6 bases between. The CDR3 covers 12 residues. Germline loops: CDR1 SGHTS, CDR2 YDEGEE. CDR3 in DNA: TGTGCCAGCAGCTTTCCATACTACGAGCAGTACTTC. As protein: CASSFPYYEQYF. Variable domain in full (rest from reference TRBV5-8 and TRBJ2-7): EAGVTQSPTHLIKTRGQQATLRCSPISGHTSVYWYQQALGLGLQFLLWYDEGEERNRGNFPPRFSGRQFPNYSSELNVNALELEDSALYLCASSFPYYEQYFGPGTRLTVT.

This clonotype was seen more than once but under ten times. CDR3 sequence reads: CATSGSRTDTEAFF. DNA of the CDR3: TGTGCCACCAGTGGCTCCCGGACAGACACTGAAGCTTTCTTT. The chain uses TRBV24-1 and TRBJ1-1; tentative D call: TRBD1 (6 bases). The CDR3 contains 14 residues. CDR1 is KGHDR, CDR2 SFDVKD, per germline. The V and J ends lost 5 bases and 3 bases respectively, with 12 bases between them.

A few counts support this clonotype. The V call is TRBV29-1, the J call TRBJ2-1; maybe TRBD2 (5 bases). The CDR3 is made up of 12 amino acids. V gave up 7 bases and J gave up 7 bases, with 14 bases separating them. The germline V gene encodes CDR1 SQVTM and CDR2 ANQGSEA. The CDR3 here is CSARGGLNEQFF. The CDR3 DNA is TGCAGCGCCCGGGGTGGGTTGAATGAGCAGTTCTTC.

This clonotype was seen a few times. Here the CDR3 reads CASSYASGEGGQYF. The DNA for the CDR3 is TGTGCCAGCAGTTACGCCTCAGGGGAAGGCGGGCAGTACTTC. The gene calls are TRBV6-5 and TRBJ2-7; possible D gene TRBD1, 6 bases. The V end lost 2 bases, the J end lost 9 bases, and 17 bases lay between the germline ends. This CDR3 is built from 14 residues. Germline CDR1 reads MNHEY; CDR2 reads SVGAGI.

This chain uses TRBV20-1 with TRBJ2-5; TRBD2 matches at 12 bases. The DNA end favors TRBJ2-7, so the J call may be wrong. This CDR3 has 17 amino acids. CDR1 and CDR2 (germline): DFQATT, SNEGSKA (reference sequence). For the CDR3, the DNA is TGCAGTGCTAGCCAAGGACTAGCGGGGAGAGGGATCTACGAGCAGTACTTC. As protein: CSASQGLAGRGIYEQYF.

The V and J genes are TRBV29-1 and TRBJ2-1; D tentatively reads TRBD1 or TRBD2 (5 bases each). Per germline, CDR1 SQVTM and CDR2 ANQGSEA. The CDR3 is 16 residues long. The V and J ends lost 2 bases and 0 bases respectively, with 14 bases between them. The CDR3 DNA reads TGCAGCGTTGAACTGCTTGCAGGGAGCTCCTACAATGAGCAGTTCTTC. Protein sequence: CSVELLAGSSYNEQFF.

J is TRBJ1-5 and V is TRBV12-3 or TRBV12-4; D gene ambiguous. The CDR3 spans 14 residues. V was cut by 3 bases and J by 5 bases, with 11 bases left in between. Written as DNA, the CDR3 is TGTGCCAGCAGTTTGTCGGGATTCCATCAGCCCCAGCATTTT. This gives the protein CASSLSGFHQPQHF.

This clonotype showed up just a few times. This chain uses TRBV6-2 or TRBV6-3 with TRBJ2-5; possibly TRBD2 for D (6 bases). TRBJ2-7 matches the DNA end more closely, so the J call is doubtful. In germline, CDR1 is MNHEY, CDR2 SVGEGT. The CDR3 sequence is 15 residues long. The CDR3 bases are TGTGCCAGCAGTTACTTTCGCGGGAACAACTACGAGCAGTACTTC. Its translation is CASSYFRGNNYEQYF.

The sample holds one count of this clonotype. The chain recombines TRBV11-2 with TRBJ2-2, with a weak D call TRBD1 (6 bases). The CDR3 is made up of 15 amino acids. Germline V gene data show CDR1 as SGHAT and CDR2 as FQNNGV. The V and J ends lost 0 bases and 6 bases respectively, with 11 bases between them. The CDR3 region has the DNA TGTGCCAGCAGCTTAGATTGGCAGGGGCCCGGGGAGCTGTTTTTT. It encodes CASSLDWQGPGELFF.

This clonotype was picked up a small number of times. The V gene is TRBV14, the J gene TRBJ1-5; TRBD1 is a possible D gene (6 bases). The CDR3 consists of 13 residues. The V end lost 5 bases, the J end lost 5 bases, and 10 bases lay between the germline ends. CDR1 is SGHDN and CDR2 is FVKESK in the germline V gene. CDR3 in DNA: TGTGCCAGCAGCACAGGGAAGGATCAGCCCCAGCATTTT. Its translation: CASSTGKDQPQHF.

This rearrangement joins TRBV9 to TRBJ2-7; D gene ambiguous. CDR1 is SGDLS and CDR2 is YYNGEE in the germline V gene. The V end lost 0 bases, the J end lost 0 bases, and 10 bases lay between the germline ends. The CDR3 extends over 15 amino acids. The CDR3 sequence: CASSVVELVSYEQYF. CDR3 nucleotides: TGTGCCAGCAGCGTAGTAGAGTTGGTCTCCTACGAGCAGTACTTC.

This clonotype was seen a few times. The genes are TRBV4-3 and TRBJ1-2; D uncertain. The CDR3 is 17 amino acids. Between the trimmed V and J ends, which lost 2 bases and 4 bases, there was a span of 20 bases. Germline V gene lookup returns CDR1 LGHNA and CDR2 YSLEER. In DNA form, the CDR3 reads TGCGCCAGCAGCCAATCCATATACGGAGAATTACTCTATGGCTACACCTTC. Translating gives CASSQSIYGELLYGYTF.

The chain links TRBV13 to TRBJ2-2; D is perhaps TRBD2 (5 bases). This CDR3 region has 11 residues. Per the germline V gene, CDR1 is PRHDT and CDR2 is FYEKMQ (reference sequence). V was trimmed by 11 bases and J by 7 bases, leaving 11 bases between them. CDR3 in amino acids: CAAEEDGELFF. In nucleotides, the CDR3 is TGTGCCGCCGAGGAGGACGGGGAGCTGTTTTTT.

In its sample, this clonotype was seen a few times. The rearrangement joins TRBV3-1 to TRBJ2-1; 10 positions match TRBD2. Germline V gives CDR1 LGHDT, CDR2 YNNKEL (reference sequence). V shed 4 bases, J shed 3 bases, and the junction held 3 bases outside the gene matches. The CDR3 spans 15 residues. The CDR3 sequence is CASSPASGGYNEQFF. As DNA, the CDR3 is TGTGCCAGCAGCCCCGCTAGCGGGGGCTACAATGAGCAGTTCTTC.

The rearrangement joins TRBV24-1 to TRBJ2-2; 10 bases match TRBD2. V dropped 10 bases and J dropped 3; count of bases not matched to a gene: 16. Germline assignment: CDR1 KGHDR and CDR2 SFDVKD. The CDR3 has 18 residues. CDR3 sequence (DNA): TGTGCCACGATACCGGGACTAGCGTCCCGTCGTTACACCGGGGAGCTGTTTTTT. Its translation is CATIPGLASRRYTGELFF.

The V and J genes are TRBV19 and TRBJ2-1; D is undetermined. This CDR3 has 16 amino acids. V was cut by 3 bases and J by 2 bases, with 14 bases left in between. In germline, CDR1 is LNHDA, CDR2 SQIVND (reference sequence). This CDR3 reads CASSITKLSTYNEQFF. CDR3 DNA sequence: TGTGCCAGTAGTATCACGAAGCTGTCCACCTACAATGAGCAGTTCTTC.

This sequence joins TRBV6-2 or TRBV6-3 and TRBJ1-1, with a weak D call TRBD1 (6 bases). The CDR3 covers 14 residues. With 3 bases removed from V and 1 base from J, the gap between germline ends came to 9 bases. CDR1 MNHEY and CDR2 SVGEGT come from the germline V gene. The DNA of the CDR3 is TGTGCCAGCAGTTATTTGGGACAGAACACTGAAGCTTTCTTT. Its protein product is CASSYLGQNTEAFF.

The chain has TRBV7-6 and TRBJ2-6; TRBD1 agrees at 7 bases. Germline V gene sequence: CDR1 SGHVS, CDR2 FNYEAQ. Trimming at V came to 1 base and at J to 2 bases, leaving 2 bases not matched to a gene. CDR3 length: 16 residues. The CDR3 loop is CASSLGTGTGANVLTF. Written as DNA, the CDR3 is TGTGCCAGCAGCTTAGGGACAGGCACTGGGGCCAACGTCCTGACTTTC.

This chain joins TRBV7-9 and TRBJ2-5; 8 bases match TRBD1. With V trimmed by 5 bases and J by 11 bases, 13 bases remained unmatched. Germline assignment: CDR1 SEHNR and CDR2 FQNEAQ (reference sequence). The CDR3 sequence is 14 residues long. The CDR3 sequence is CASSRQDRVMEQYF. The CDR3 DNA sequence: TGTGCCAGCAGCCGGCAGGACAGGGTCATGGAGCAGTACTTC.

The J gene is TRBJ1-2, the V gene TRBV20-1, with D possibly TRBD1 on 5 matching bases. V lost 3 bases to trimming and J lost 4 bases, with 15 bases between them. CDR1 and CDR2 from the germline V gene are DFQATT and SNEGSKA (reference sequence). The CDR3 covers 14 residues. The CDR3 nucleotides read TGCAGTGCTAGTTCCGCGGGGGTGGGCTATGGCTACACCTTC. It translates to CSASSAGVGYGYTF.

This clonotype was seen a handful of times. The chain joins TRBV6-2 or TRBV6-3 to TRBJ1-2; unclear D gene. The length of the CDR3 is 13 residues. Germline values: CDR1 MNHEY, CDR2 SVGEGT. Trimming removed 6 bases at V and 5 bases at J, with 13 bases between. The chain's CDR3 is CASSPAKSYGYTF. CDR3 coding DNA: TGTGCCAGCAGCCCAGCCAAATCTTATGGCTACACCTTC.

This clonotype was detected only a few times. This chain connects TRBV5-1 to TRBJ2-3, with 8 nucleotides matching TRBD1. The CDR3 length is 15 residues. CDR1 is SGHRS, CDR2 YFSETQ, per germline. J lost 2 bases, V lost 2 bases, and 4 bases had no gene match. The CDR3 reads CASSFTGGFTDTQYF. CDR3 DNA: TGCGCCAGCAGCTTCACAGGGGGATTCACAGATACGCAGTATTTT.

This clonotype was seen only a few times. CDR3 region: CASGLEAELNTGELFF. The CDR3 DNA reads TGTGCTAGTGGTTTGGAGGCAGAATTGAACACCGGGGAGCTGTTTTTT. The chain couples TRBV12-5 to TRBJ2-2; D call uncertain. CDR1 and CDR2 (germline): LGHNT, FRNRAP. The germline V and J ends were trimmed by 1 base and 1 base, with 10 bases remaining between them. The CDR3 is 16 residues long.